A selection of T cell receptor beta chains follows, all from one sample in a study of shared clonotypes between healthy human individuals. TCRdb's copy holds only in-frame clones and misses some; the assay was immunoSEQ multiplex PCR. The data show about 1,900,000 clones, roughly 94% seen once. The sequenced sample consisted of naive CD8+ T cells sorted from blood. These receptors all come from a man aged 18 to 30 in good health. CDR3s include the opening cysteine and the closing phenylalanine or tryptophan. Each record gives: V gene, clone size, D gene, J gene, CDR3 DNA, CDR3 protein. A D gene is named only where the DNA matches it firmly. Size is omitted from some rows. Given values are once, few, many or a class for expanded clones.

TRBV20-1	.	.	TRBJ1-5	TGCAGTGCTAGAGGGGATCAGCCCCAGCATTTT	CSARGDQPQHF
TRBV15	.	.	TRBJ2-7	TGTGCCACCAGCACTACCAGGGCCAACGTGAACGAGCAGTACTTC	CATSTTRANVNEQYF
TRBV7-9	.	TRBD1	TRBJ2-1	TGTGCCAGCAGCTTAGAGGGACAGGACAATGAGCAGTTCTTC	CASSLEGQDNEQFF
TRBV13	once	.	TRBJ2-1	TGTGCCAGCAGCTTAGGCAGCTCCTACAATGAGCAGTTCTTC	CASSLGSSYNEQFF
TRBV5-6	.	.	TRBJ1-6	TGTGCCAGCAGCTTGGGCGGTTCACCCCTCCACTTT	CASSLGGSPLHF
TRBV7-9	.	.	TRBJ1-1	TGTGCCAGCAGCCCATCCCTAGCGGGGGGCTCTGAAGCTTTCTTT	CASSPSLAGGSEAFF
TRBV28	.	.	TRBJ2-7	TGTGCCAGCAGTTTTTCCGGGACCAGTAAGTGGCAGTACTTC	CASSFSGTSKWQYF
TRBV15	.	.	TRBJ2-6	TGTGCCACCAGCAGACGTCAGGGATCTGGGGCCAACGTCCTGACTTTC	CATSRRQGSGANVLTF
TRBV27	.	.	TRBJ2-3	TGTGCCAGCAGTTTATTCGCTGGAGATACGCAGTATTTT	CASSLFAGDTQYF
TRBV20-1	.	.	TRBJ2-7	TGCAGTGTTTCCGACGAGCAGTACTTC	CSVSDEQYF
TRBV7-2	once	TRBD2	TRBJ2-1	TGTGCCAGCAGACCAGCGGCGGGAGTAAGATACAATGAGCAGTTCTTC	CASRPAAGVRYNEQFF
TRBV30	.	TRBD2	TRBJ2-5	TGTGCCTGGAGTGTCATGGGCGGGAGCCAAGAGACCCAGTACTTC	CAWSVMGGSQETQYF
TRBV4-1	.	TRBD1	TRBJ2-2	TGCGCCAGCAGCCAAGATGGGCGACAGGGAACCGGGGAGCTGTTTTTT	CASSQDGRQGTGELFF
TRBV6-5	.	.	TRBJ2-5	TGTGCCAGCGCCCAAGAGACCCAGTACTTC	CASAQETQYF
TRBV6-5	.	.	TRBJ2-5	TGTGCCAGCAGCACCCACTCCGTGGGGACCCAGTACTTC	CASSTHSVGTQYF
TRBV5-4	.	.	TRBJ2-7	TGTGCCAGCAGCTTTGGCGGAAACTACGAGCAGTACTTC	CASSFGGNYEQYF
TRBV6-5	.	.	TRBJ2-1	TGTGCCAGCAGTTACTCGGAATCCTACAATGAGCAGTTCTTC	CASSYSESYNEQFF
TRBV5-6	once	.	TRBJ2-7	TGTGCCAGCAGCCTTCCACCATCCGATCACATTATTTCCTACGAGCAGTACTTC	CASSLPPSDHIISYEQYF
TRBV6-4	once	TRBD2	TRBJ2-1	TGTGCCAGCAGCCCACGACTAGCCGAATACAATGAGCAGTTCTTC	CASSPRLAEYNEQFF
TRBV4-1	.	TRBD1	TRBJ2-1	TGCGCCAGCAGCCAGGAACAGGGGGAAGAGCAGTTCTTC	CASSQEQGEEQFF
TRBV19	.	.	TRBJ1-1	TGTGCCAGTAGAGACTGGGAGGGGGTCGGGGGGAACACTGAAGCTTTCTTT	CASRDWEGVGGNTEAFF
TRBV9	once	.	TRBJ2-7	TGTGCCAGCAGCGTAGAAGGCAGGATAGGGAGTGGCGAGCAGTACTTC	CASSVEGRIGSGEQYF
TRBV7-7	.	.	TRBJ2-3	TGTGCTAGCAGCTTAGGAACGCTAAGCACAGATACGCAGTATTTT	CASSLGTLSTDTQYF
TRBV27	once	.	TRBJ2-7	TGTGCCAGCAGTTTACGGCAGCAACCATACGAGCAGTACTTC	CASSLRQQPYEQYF
TRBV27	.	TRBD1	TRBJ1-1	TGTGCCAGCAGTCTCACAGGGGCGGGTGAAGCTTTCTTT	CASSLTGAGEAFF
TRBV7-6	.	TRBD2	TRBJ2-7	TGTGCCAGCAGCTTAACTAGCGGGGGAACCTCCTACGAGCAGTACTTC	CASSLTSGGTSYEQYF
TRBV7-9	.	TRBD2	TRBJ2-2	TGTGCCAGCAGCTTAGGTCTAGCGGGAAACACCGGGGAGCTGTTTTTT	CASSLGLAGNTGELFF
TRBV7-9	.	.	TRBJ2-7	TGTGCCAGCAGCTTAGTGGGGGACGGCTCCTACGAGCAGTACTTC	CASSLVGDGSYEQYF
TRBV27	.	TRBD2	TRBJ2-5	TGTGCCAGCAGTTTGGCGGGAGAGAGGGAGACCCAGTACTTC	CASSLAGERETQYF
TRBV2	.	.	TRBJ2-7	TGTGCCAGCAGAGTTCCAGGCTCCTACGAGCAGTACTTC	CASRVPGSYEQYF
TRBV5-1	.	.	TRBJ2-1	TGCGCCAGCAGCCCTCGGATTAGCGTGGATCCCTACAATGAGCAGTTCTTC	CASSPRISVDPYNEQFF